This T cell receptor beta chain emerged from a study of shared clonotypes between healthy human individuals. Study-level findings and limits: Clonotype sharing levels among donors were expected to vary with sequencing depth.

Points on this clone: What it binds is unknown.

Sequenced by immunoSEQ multiplex PCR; TCRdb stores in-frame clones only, minus some. The top ten hold 1.5% to 2% of the sample, which has about 660,000 clones, approximately 79% seen once. The CDR3 loop spans 15 amino acids. CDR1 is SGHDN, CDR2 FVKESK, per germline. Between the trimmed V and J ends, which lost 0 bases and 0 bases, there was a span of 6 bases. The receptor comes from a woman aged 30 to 39 in good health. J is TRBJ1-3 and V is TRBV14, with D unresolved. The sequencing sample was made of memory CD4+ T cells sorted from blood. Subset reported: CD45RA-negative fraction. The CDR3 DNA sequence: TGTGCCAGCAGCCAAGATCGGGTCTCTGGAAACACCATATATTTT. This gives the protein CASSQDRVSGNTIYF.